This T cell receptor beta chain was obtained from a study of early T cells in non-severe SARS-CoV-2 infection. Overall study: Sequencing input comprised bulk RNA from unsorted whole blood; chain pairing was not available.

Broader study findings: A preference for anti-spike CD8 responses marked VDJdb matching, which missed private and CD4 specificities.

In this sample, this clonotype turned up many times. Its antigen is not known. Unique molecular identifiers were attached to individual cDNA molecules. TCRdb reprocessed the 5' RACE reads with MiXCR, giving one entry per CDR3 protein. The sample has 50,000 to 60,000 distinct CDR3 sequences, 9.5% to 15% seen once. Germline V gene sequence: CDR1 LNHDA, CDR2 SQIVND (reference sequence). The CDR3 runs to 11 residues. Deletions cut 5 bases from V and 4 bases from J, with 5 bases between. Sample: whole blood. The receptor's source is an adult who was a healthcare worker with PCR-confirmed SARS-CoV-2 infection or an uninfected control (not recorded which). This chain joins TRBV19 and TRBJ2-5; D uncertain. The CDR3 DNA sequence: TGTGCCAGTAGTCGAGGAGAGACCCAGTACTTC. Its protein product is CASSRGETQYF.